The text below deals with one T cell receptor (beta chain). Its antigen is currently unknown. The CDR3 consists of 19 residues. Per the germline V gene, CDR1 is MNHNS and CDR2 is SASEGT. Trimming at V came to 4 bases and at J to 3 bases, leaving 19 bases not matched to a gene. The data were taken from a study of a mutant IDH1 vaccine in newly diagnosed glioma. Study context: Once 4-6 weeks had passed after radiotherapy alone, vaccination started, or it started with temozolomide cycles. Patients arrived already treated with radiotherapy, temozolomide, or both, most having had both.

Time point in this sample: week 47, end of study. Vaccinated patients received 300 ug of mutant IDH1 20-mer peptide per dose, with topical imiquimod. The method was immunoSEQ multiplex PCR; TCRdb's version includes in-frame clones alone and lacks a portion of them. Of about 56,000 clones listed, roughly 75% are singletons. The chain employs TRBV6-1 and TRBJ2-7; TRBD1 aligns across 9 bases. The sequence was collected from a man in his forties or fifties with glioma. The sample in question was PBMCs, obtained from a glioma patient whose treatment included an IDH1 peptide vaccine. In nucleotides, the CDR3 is TGTGCCAGCAGTGGTCGTGGGACAGGGCATCGAGGGGGCCTCTACGAGCAGTACTTC. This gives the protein CASSGRGTGHRGGLYEQYF.